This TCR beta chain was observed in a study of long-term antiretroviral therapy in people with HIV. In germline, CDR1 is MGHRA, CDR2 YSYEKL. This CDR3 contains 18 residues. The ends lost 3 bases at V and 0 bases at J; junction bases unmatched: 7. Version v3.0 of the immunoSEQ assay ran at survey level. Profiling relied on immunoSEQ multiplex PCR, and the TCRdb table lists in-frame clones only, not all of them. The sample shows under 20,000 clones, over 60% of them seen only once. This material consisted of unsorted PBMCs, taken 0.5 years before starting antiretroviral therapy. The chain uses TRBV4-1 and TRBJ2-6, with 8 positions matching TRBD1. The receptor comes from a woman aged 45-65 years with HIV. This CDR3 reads CASSHPQGVDSGANVLTF. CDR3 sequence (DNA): TGCGCCAGCAGCCACCCACAGGGGGTAGACTCTGGGGCCAACGTCCTGACTTTC.